This TCR beta chain was sequenced during a study of radiation and T cells in renal cell carcinoma. The CDR3 length is 15 residues. V was clipped by 6 bases and J by 10 bases; unmatched bases: 11. Germline CDR1 reads SGHNT; CDR2 reads YYREEE (reference sequence). Time point in this sample: blood 2 weeks post-SBRT. Treatment: 15 Gy SBRT to primary tumor, nephrectomy 4 weeks later. This renal cell carcinoma was of the clear cell type. The data were produced by immunoSEQ multiplex PCR, yet TCRdb's version contains in-frame clones alone and is incomplete. The profile shows about 65,000 clones, roughly 72% of them singletons.

The sequences come from blood, collected from a patient whose treatment included radiotherapy and nephrectomy. This rearrangement joins TRBV5-4 to TRBJ2-1; 12 bases agree with TRBD1. This sequence originates from a man in his 60s with renal cell carcinoma. CDR3 loop: CASIPGQGAFGEQFF. The CDR3 nucleotides read TGTGCCAGCATTCCGGGACAGGGGGCGTTTGGGGAGCAGTTCTTC. Full variable domain (outside the CDR3, taken from reference TRBV5-4 and TRBJ2-1): ETGVTQSPTHLIKTRGQQVTLRCSSQSGHNTVSWYQQALGQGPQFIFQYYREEENGRGNFPPRFSGLQFPNYSSELNVNALELDDSALYLCASIPGQGAFGEQFFGPGTRLTVL.